The rows below give T cell receptor beta chains drawn from one sample of a study of neurological immune-mediated disorders. TCRdb re-derived calls from the 5' RACE reads in MiXCR, one entry per CDR3 protein. Of around 46,000 distinct CDR3 sequences listed, less than 5% were seen once; the top ten hold just over 5.5%. The source material was PBMCs. These receptors were taken from a woman aged 60-75 years with multiple sclerosis. The conserved cysteine and the conserved F or W are not part of the CDR3 here.

v_call	j_call	cdr3_aa
TRBV20-1	TRBJ2-5	SAMGQETQY
TRBV20-1	TRBJ2-2	SASPLGQPNTGELF
TRBV20-1	TRBJ2-5	SGQDQETQY
TRBV20-1	TRBJ1-3	MISSGNTIY
TRBV10-3	TRBJ2-2	AISEDAGELF
TRBV5-1	TRBJ2-5	ASSLTTIRAEETQY
TRBV9	TRBJ2-1	ASSVGNSGGIEQF
TRBV7-2	TRBJ1-1	ASSLERIDTEAF
TRBV20-1	TRBJ1-1	SARVFDDGEAF
TRBV29-1	TRBJ2-3	SVGSAFHTDTQY
TRBV18	TRBJ2-5	ASSPTNRETQY
TRBV10-3	TRBJ2-5	AISESAGGETQY
TRBV5-8	TRBJ2-3	ASTRGKSTDTQY
TRBV28	TRBJ2-5	ASSSPSQVGETQY
TRBV12-3/TRBV12-4	TRBJ1-5	ASSLAFEGQPQH
TRBV7-2	TRBJ2-3	ASSQLPDTQY
TRBV12-3/TRBV12-4	TRBJ1-5	ASTSGNQPQH